The sample holds many counts of the clone carrying this TCR beta chain. Its specificity is unknown. Library construction for TCR beta used iRepertoire HTBI primers and Arm-PCR of CDR3 regions. TCRdb independently ran MiXCR on the multiplex PCR reads; one entry per CDR3 protein. The sample includes 350,000 to 450,000 distinct CDR3 sequences, around 23% of them seen just once. The record originates from a study of regulatory T cells in long-lasting Graves disease. Study as a whole: Positivity for TSH receptor antibodies plus over 5 years of antithyroid drugs meant persistent Graves' disease. Study-wide results and caveats: Favored usage of TRBV28, TRBJ1-2 and TRBJ2-5 was recorded in persistent disease. In persistent patients, shared public clonotypes (more than 2,500) outnumbered those in new patients (about 1,000).

Looked up from germline, CDR1 is MNHNS and CDR2 is SASEGT. The CDR3 spans 14 residues. Trimming removed 6 bases at V and 0 bases at J, with 11 bases between. Time point of the sample: persistent/refractory GD, antithyroid drugs over 5 years with positive TRAb. The authors made the TCR library using RNA they extracted from PBMCs. Graves' disease diagnoses followed American Thyroid Association guidelines. V is TRBV6-1 and J is TRBJ1-1; the D gene is possibly TRBD1 (5 bases). The input for sequencing was peripheral blood mononuclear cells (PBMCs), taken when the disease was refractory, from a patient treated with antithyroid drugs. This TCR was recovered from a woman between 40 and 55 years old with Graves disease. CDR3 amino acids: CASRLTAMNTEAFF. CDR3 sequence (DNA): TGTGCCAGCAGGCTGACAGCGATGAACACTGAAGCTTTCTTT.